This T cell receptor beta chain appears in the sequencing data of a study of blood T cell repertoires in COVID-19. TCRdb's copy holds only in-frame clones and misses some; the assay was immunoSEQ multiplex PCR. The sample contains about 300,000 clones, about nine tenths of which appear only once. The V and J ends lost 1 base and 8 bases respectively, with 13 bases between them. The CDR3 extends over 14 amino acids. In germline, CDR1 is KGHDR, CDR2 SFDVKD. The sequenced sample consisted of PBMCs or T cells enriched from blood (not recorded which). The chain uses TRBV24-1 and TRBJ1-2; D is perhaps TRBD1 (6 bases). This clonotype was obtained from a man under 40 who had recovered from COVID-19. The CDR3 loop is CATSDLGQSGGYTF. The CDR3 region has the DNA TGTGCCACCAGTGATTTAGGACAGAGCGGCGGCTACACCTTC.